Sequencing of this T cell receptor beta chain was carried out in a study of T-cell memory formation after mild COVID-19. TCRdb used MiXCR to reprocess the 5' RACE reads, holding one entry per CDR3 protein. The sample lists 250,000 to 300,000 distinct CDR3 sequences, around 15% seen once, with roughly 20% in the top ten. Whole-study results and caveats: CD4+ bias marked clones expanding day 15 to 37, unlike balanced contracting clones. Second-wave clones peaking on day 37 lacked confirmed SARS-CoV-2 specificity.

This clonotype was observed a handful of times. The antigen is not known. This TCR came from a man between 18 and 35 years old who had mild COVID-19 (a few samples of this study predate the infection). Cell type and time point are not known. The sequencing input was PBMCs or a T cell subset sorted from them (not recorded which).

CDR3 sequence: CASSLVGGLSADTQYF. The DNA for the CDR3 is TGTGCCAGCAGCTTGGTGGGGGGGCTTTCCGCAGATACGCAGTATTTT. The J gene is TRBJ2-3, the V gene TRBV5-4; D is possibly TRBD2 (7 bases). From germline, CDR1 is SGHNT and CDR2 YYREEE (reference sequence). The CDR3 covers 16 residues. The V gene lost 0 bases and the J gene lost 4 bases, with 15 bases spanning the gap.